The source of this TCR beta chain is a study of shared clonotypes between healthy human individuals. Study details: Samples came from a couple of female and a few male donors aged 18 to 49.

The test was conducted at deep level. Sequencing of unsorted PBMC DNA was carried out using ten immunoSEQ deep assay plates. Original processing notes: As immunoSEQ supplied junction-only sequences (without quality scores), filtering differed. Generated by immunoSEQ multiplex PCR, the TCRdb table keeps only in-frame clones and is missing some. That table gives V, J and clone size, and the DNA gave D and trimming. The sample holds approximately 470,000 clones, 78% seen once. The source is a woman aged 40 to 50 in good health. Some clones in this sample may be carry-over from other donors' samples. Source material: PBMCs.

CDR3 in DNA: TGTGCCAGCAGCCCTCGCCGACAGGGCACGGAGACCCAGTACTTC. It specifies CASSPRRQGTETQYF. V is TRBV5-4 and J is TRBJ2-5; 7 nucleotides line up with TRBD1. The V gene's germline CDR1 is SGHNT and CDR2 YYREEE (reference sequence). The V gene end was trimmed by 4 bases and the J gene end by 5 bases; junction bases not matched to a gene: 11. The CDR3 spans 15 residues.